Below, 17 T cell receptor beta chains from the same sample are listed, as sequenced in a study of blood T cell repertoires in COVID-19. Generated by immunoSEQ multiplex PCR, the TCRdb table keeps only in-frame clones and is missing some. The sample shows 110,000 to 150,000 clones, approximately 90% of them seen only once. Sequencing was performed on peripheral blood. The receptors originated from an elderly woman with acute or convalescent COVID-19.

This clone showed up just once. The chain recombines TRBV5-1 with TRBJ2-1; 13 nucleotides agree with TRBD2. The germline V gene has CDR1 SGHRS and CDR2 YFSETQ. There are 19 residues in the CDR3. The ends lost 0 bases at V and 1 base at J; junction bases unmatched: 7. DNA of the CDR3: TGCGCCAGCAGCTTGGGTCGGACTAGCGGGGGAGGGTCCTACAATGAGCAGTTCTTC. As protein: CASSLGRTSGGGSYNEQFF. The full variable domain, in which reference TRBV5-1 and TRBJ2-1 provide the parts outside the CDR3, is KAGVTQTPRYLIKTRGQQVTLSCSPISGHRSVSWYQQTPGQGLQFLFEYFSETQRNKGNFPGRFSGRQFSNSRSEMNVSTLELGDSALYLCASSLGRTSGGGSYNEQFFGPGTRLTVL.

This clone was picked up one time. V and J are TRBV5-1 and TRBJ2-2; D might be TRBD1 (6 bases). Trimming stripped 4 bases from V and 1 base from J, with 17 bases between. The germline gives CDR1 SGHRS, CDR2 YFSETQ. The CDR3 is 17 residues long. CDR3 DNA: TGCGCCAGCAGCCTAAATGGACAGCGAGGGAACACCGGGGAGCTGTTTTTT. Its translation: CASSLNGQRGNTGELFF.

The chain links TRBV11-2 to TRBJ2-3, with 12 bases lining up with TRBD2. CDR1 is SGHAT, CDR2 FQNNGV, per germline. V shed 1 base and J 6 bases; nucleotides not matched to a gene: 5. The length of the CDR3 is 16 residues. CDR3: CASSLVLAGGHDTQYF. The CDR3 region has the DNA TGTGCCAGCAGCTTAGTTCTAGCGGGGGGGCACGATACGCAGTATTTT. Filled out from reference TRBV11-2 and TRBJ2-3, the complete variable domain reads EAGVAQSPRYKIIEKRQSVAFWCNPISGHATLYWYQQILGQGPKLLIQFQNNGVVDDSQLPKDRFSAERLKGVDSTLKIQPAKLEDSAVYLCASSLVLAGGHDTQYFGPGTRLTVL.

The V call is TRBV19, the J call TRBJ1-2; TRBD1 aligns across 7 bases. With 6 bases clipped from V and 4 bases from J, the junction kept 11 bases outside the gene matches. Germline V CDR1 and CDR2: LNHDA, SQIVND (reference sequence). The CDR3 runs 15 residues. The CDR3 DNA follows: TGTGCCAGTAGAGAAACCAGGGACAGTCTCTATGGCTACACCTTC. Protein sequence: CASRETRDSLYGYTF.

The chain combines TRBV7-2 with TRBJ2-1; possible D gene TRBD1, 5 bases. Trimming took 3 bases from V and 6 from J, leaving 21 bases between them. CDR3 length: 17 residues. CDR1 is SGHTA, CDR2 FQGNSA, per germline. The CDR3 bases are TGTGCCAGCAGCTTCAGGGTGCAACGCCTCTACGGCAATGAGCAGTTCTTC. As protein: CASSFRVQRLYGNEQFF.

The chain joins TRBV13 to TRBJ2-1, with 12 nucleotides matching TRBD1. The CDR3 covers 15 residues. Germline values: CDR1 PRHDT, CDR2 FYEKMQ (reference sequence). V dropped 3 bases and J dropped 6; count of bases not matched to a gene: 3. The CDR3 DNA sequence: TGTGCCAGCAGCTTCCGGGACAGGGGGCCCAATGAGCAGTTCTTC. Translated, it gives CASSFRDRGPNEQFF.

The gene calls are TRBV7-2 and TRBJ2-1; 8 bases align to TRBD1. CDR3 size: 17 residues. V gave up 1 base and J gave up 2 bases; unmatched junction bases: 7. Germline CDR1 SGHTA, CDR2 FQGNSA. In DNA, the CDR3 is TGTGCCAGCAGCTTAGGATGGGGGACAGGTACCTACAATGAGCAGTTCTTC. It yields the protein CASSLGWGTGTYNEQFF.

The CDR3 is CASSEQGAANEKLFF. CDR3 DNA sequence: TGTGCCAGCAGCGAACAGGGGGCGGCTAATGAAAAACTGTTTTTT. The chain is built from TRBV7-9 and TRBJ1-4; 9 bases fit TRBD1. The CDR3 consists of 15 residues. V lost 5 bases, J lost 3 bases, and 4 bases stayed unmatched. From germline, CDR1 is SEHNR and CDR2 FQNEAQ (reference sequence).

The gene calls are TRBV9 and TRBJ1-2, with 7 bases aligning to TRBD1. The germline gives CDR1 SGDLS, CDR2 YYNGEE. V lost 2 bases and J lost 4; bases outside the gene matches: 8. CDR3 size: 15 residues. CDR3 in DNA: TGTGCCAGCAGCGTCGGATTGACAGGGACCTATGGCTACACCTTC. Its protein product is CASSVGLTGTYGYTF.

This clone was recorded a few times. The chain employs TRBV10-2 and TRBJ2-3, with a weak D call TRBD2 (6 bases). V lost 8 bases and J lost 0, with 9 bases in between. This CDR3 comprises 13 residues. Germline V CDR1 and CDR2: WSHSY, SAAADI. The CDR3 sequence: CASRDSSTDTQYF. The CDR3 DNA follows: TGCGCCAGCCGGGACTCCAGCACAGATACGCAGTATTTT.

The rearrangement links TRBV18 to TRBJ1-2, with TRBD1 matching over 7 bases. The CDR3 sequence is 14 residues long. Trimming removed 3 bases from V and 4 bases from J; junction bases left unmatched: 5. In germline, CDR1 is KGHSH, CDR2 LQKENI. The CDR3 spells CASSPPTGSYGYTF. The CDR3 DNA is TGTGCCAGCTCACCCCCGACAGGGTCCTATGGCTACACCTTC.

The chain recombines TRBV4-1 with TRBJ1-1; 8 nucleotides line up with TRBD1. Germline CDR1 reads MGHRA; CDR2 reads YSYEKL. This CDR3 contains 13 residues. V dropped 1 base and J dropped 11; count of bases not matched to a gene: 6. Here the CDR3 DNA reads TGCGCCAGCAGCCAAGTGTCGACAGGGGCGGCTTTCTTT. It specifies CASSQVSTGAAFF.

This clone was observed once. This rearrangement joins TRBV4-3 to TRBJ1-2; 7 nucleotides match TRBD1. Germline CDR1 LGHNA, CDR2 YSLEER. Trimming cost V 0 bases and J 4 bases; bases outside gene matches: 11. There are 17 residues in the CDR3. This CDR3 reads CASSQDRETGIPYGYTF. Here the CDR3 DNA reads TGCGCCAGCAGCCAAGATCGGGAGACAGGGATTCCCTATGGCTACACCTTC.

The chain has TRBV5-8 and TRBJ1-2; D unresolved. The CDR3 is made up of 14 amino acids. Germline lookup yields CDR1 SGHTS and CDR2 YDEGEE. V lost 0 bases and J 6 bases, leaving 12 bases between the germline ends. The CDR3 nucleotides read TGTGCCAGCAGCTTGGCTCCGGGAGGGCATGGCTACACCTTC. Encoded protein: CASSLAPGGHGYTF.

The gene calls are TRBV5-1 and TRBJ1-2; D perhaps matches TRBD1 (5 bases). In germline, CDR1 is SGHRS, CDR2 YFSETQ. The CDR3 runs 12 residues. Trimming removed 4 bases at V and 5 bases at J, with 9 bases between. This CDR3 reads CASSDSFYGYTF. CDR3 coding DNA: TGCGCCAGCAGCGACAGCTTTTATGGCTACACCTTC. Variable domain in full (rest from reference TRBV5-1 and TRBJ1-2): KAGVTQTPRYLIKTRGQQVTLSCSPISGHRSVSWYQQTPGQGLQFLFEYFSETQRNKGNFPGRFSGRQFSNSRSEMNVSTLELGDSALYLCASSDSFYGYTFGSGTRLTVV.

In its sample, this clone was seen once. The gene calls are TRBV24-1 and TRBJ1-2; 7 nucleotides align to TRBD1. The CDR3 sequence is 14 residues long. The trim removed 4 bases at V and 5 bases at J, leaving 6 bases unmatched. CDR1 and CDR2 from the germline V gene are KGHDR and SFDVKD. CDR3 bases: TGTGCCACCAGTGACGCCGGGACAGAATATGGCTACACCTTC. Its translation is CATSDAGTEYGYTF.

V gene TRBV5-1 combines with J gene TRBJ2-1, with 9 bases that match TRBD2. Germline CDR1 reads SGHRS; CDR2 reads YFSETQ. V shed 0 bases, J shed 10 bases, and the junction held 2 bases outside the gene matches. The CDR3 is 13 amino acids. The CDR3 DNA sequence: TGCGCCAGCAGCTTGGGGGCGGGGGGGGAGCAGTTCTTC. Residues: CASSLGAGGEQFF.